This T cell receptor (beta chain) was captured by sequencing in a study of PD-1 blockade in classical Hodgkin lymphoma. The repertoire was sequenced with immunoSEQ multiplex PCR; TCRdb's copy has only in-frame clones and lacks some. In the table there are 50,000 to 75,000 clones, around 90% of which are singletons. The ends were cut back, 4 bases at V and 1 base at J, with 13 bases in the middle. This CDR3 comprises 16 residues. The V gene's germline CDR1 is MNHEY and CDR2 SMNVEV (reference sequence). Study-wide findings and caveats: Exclusion applied to patients who initiated nivolumab less than 1 year following ASCT.

Points on this clone: What it recognizes is unknown.

All patients experienced relapse after autologous stem cell transplantation, and brentuximab vedotin exposure was variable. Patients reached a best response of complete response, partial response or progressive disease. Source: peripheral blood mononuclear cells (PBMCs), taken before the second cycle of nivolumab. The rearrangement links TRBV27 to TRBJ2-2; D perhaps matches TRBD1 (5 bases). The receptor was isolated from a human donor with classical Hodgkin lymphoma. Written as DNA, the CDR3 is TGTGCCAGCAGTTGGACAAGACAAGAGAACACCGGGGAGCTGTTTTTT. Translating gives CASSWTRQENTGELFF.